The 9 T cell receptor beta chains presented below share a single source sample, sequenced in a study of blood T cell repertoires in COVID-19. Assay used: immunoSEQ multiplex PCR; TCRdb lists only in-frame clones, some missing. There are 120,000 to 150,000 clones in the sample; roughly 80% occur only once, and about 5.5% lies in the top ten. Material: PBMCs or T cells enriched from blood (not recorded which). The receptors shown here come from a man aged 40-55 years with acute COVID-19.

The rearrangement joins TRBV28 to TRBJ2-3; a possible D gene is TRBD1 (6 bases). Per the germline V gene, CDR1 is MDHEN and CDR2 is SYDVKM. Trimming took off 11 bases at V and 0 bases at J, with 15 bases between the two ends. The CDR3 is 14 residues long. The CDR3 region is CAARGRVSTDTQYF. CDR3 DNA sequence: TGTGCCGCCAGGGGTCGCGTTAGCACAGATACGCAGTATTTT.

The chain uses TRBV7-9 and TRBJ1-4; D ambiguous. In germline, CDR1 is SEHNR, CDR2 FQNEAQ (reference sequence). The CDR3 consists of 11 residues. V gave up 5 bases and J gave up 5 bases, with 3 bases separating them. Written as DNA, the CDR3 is TGTGCCAGCAGCCGGAATGAAAAACTGTTTTTT. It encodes CASSRNEKLFF.

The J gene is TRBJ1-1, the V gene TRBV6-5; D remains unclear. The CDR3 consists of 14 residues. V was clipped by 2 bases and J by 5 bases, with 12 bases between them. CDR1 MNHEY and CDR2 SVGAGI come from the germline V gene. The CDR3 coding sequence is TGTGCCAGCAGTTACGGCGGGGATGGGACTGAAGCTTTCTTT. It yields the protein CASSYGGDGTEAFF.

Written as DNA, the CDR3 is TGTGCCAGCAGCCCCGGGACAGGGCGGGACTATGGCTACACCTTC. Encoded protein: CASSPGTGRDYGYTF. The rearrangement links TRBV28 to TRBJ1-2; the match to TRBD1 covers 9 bases. Germline CDR1 and CDR2: MDHEN and SYDVKM. The CDR3 extends over 15 amino acids. Unmatched junction bases numbered 8, after V lost 6 bases and J lost 3 bases.

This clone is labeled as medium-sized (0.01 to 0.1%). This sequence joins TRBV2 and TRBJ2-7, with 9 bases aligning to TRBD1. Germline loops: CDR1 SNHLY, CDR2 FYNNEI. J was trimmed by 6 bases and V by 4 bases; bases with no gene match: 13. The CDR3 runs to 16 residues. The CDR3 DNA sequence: TGTGCCAGCAGTGCTTCACCGGGACAGGGAAGTCGCGAGCAGTACTTC. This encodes CASSASPGQGSREQYF. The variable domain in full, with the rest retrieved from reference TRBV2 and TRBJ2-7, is EPEVTQTPSHQVTQMGQEVILRCVPISNHLYFYWYRQILGQKVEFLVSFYNNEISEKSEIFDDQFSVERPDGSNFTLKIRSTKLEDSAMYFCASSASPGQGSREQYFGPGTRLTVT.

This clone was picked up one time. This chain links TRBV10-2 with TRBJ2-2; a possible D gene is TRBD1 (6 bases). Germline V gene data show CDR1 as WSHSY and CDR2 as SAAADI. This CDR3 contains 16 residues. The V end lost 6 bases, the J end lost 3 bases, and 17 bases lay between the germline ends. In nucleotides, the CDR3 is TGCGCCAGCAGCCGCAACAGGGTTGAGTACACCGGGGAGCTGTTTTTT. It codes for CASSRNRVEYTGELFF.

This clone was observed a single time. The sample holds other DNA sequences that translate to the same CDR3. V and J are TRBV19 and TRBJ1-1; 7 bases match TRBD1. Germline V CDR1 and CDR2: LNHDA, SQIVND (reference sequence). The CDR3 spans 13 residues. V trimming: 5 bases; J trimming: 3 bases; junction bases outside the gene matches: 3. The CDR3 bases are TGTGCCAGTAGTTCCACAGGGGACACTGAAGCTTTCTTT. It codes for CASSSTGDTEAFF.

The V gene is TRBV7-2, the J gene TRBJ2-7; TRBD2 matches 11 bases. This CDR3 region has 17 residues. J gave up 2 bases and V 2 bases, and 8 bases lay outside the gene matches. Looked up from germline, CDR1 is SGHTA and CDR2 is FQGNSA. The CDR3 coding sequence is TGTGCCAGCAGCTTATCCCGTAGCGGGAGGGACCCCTACGAGCAGTACTTC. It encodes CASSLSRSGRDPYEQYF.

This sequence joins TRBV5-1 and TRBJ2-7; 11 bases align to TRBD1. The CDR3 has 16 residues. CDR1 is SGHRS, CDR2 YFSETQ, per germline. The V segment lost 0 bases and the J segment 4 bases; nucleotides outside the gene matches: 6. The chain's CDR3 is CASSLGWDRGLYEQYF. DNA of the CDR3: TGCGCCAGCAGCTTGGGATGGGACAGGGGGTTGTACGAGCAGTACTTC.